These 7 T cell receptor beta chains were all obtained from the same sample, sequenced in a study of cytomegalovirus exposure and HLA in healthy donors. The PCR made use of 60 Vbeta and 13 Jbeta primers. The table came from immunoSEQ multiplex PCR; TCRdb's copy has only in-frame clones and leaves some out. The top ten hold roughly 6.9% of the sample, which has more than 90,000 clones, around 76% seen once. The specimen was PBMCs. The receptor source for this set is a man aged 35-49 years in good health and CMV-seropositive.

This sequence joins TRBV5-4 and TRBJ2-1; 11 positions match TRBD2. Germline V gene data show CDR1 as SGHNT and CDR2 as YYREEE (reference sequence). V shed 2 bases and J 8 bases; nucleotides not matched to a gene: 6. This CDR3 contains 15 residues. CDR3 sequence: CASSFRSSGRYEQFF. CDR3 in DNA: TGTGCCAGCAGCTTCAGATCTAGCGGGAGGTATGAGCAGTTCTTC.

This chain links TRBV5-1 with TRBJ1-3; TRBD1 is a possible D gene (5 bases). V was trimmed by 4 bases and J by 2 bases, leaving 16 bases between them. The CDR3 totals 16 residues. Germline V gene data show CDR1 as SGHRS and CDR2 as YFSETQ. CDR3 sequence: CASSRRGGQAGNTIYF. DNA for the CDR3: TGCGCCAGCAGCAGAAGGGGTGGGCAGGCTGGAAACACCATATATTTT.

The rearrangement uses TRBV11-2 and TRBJ1-3, with 11 bases identical to TRBD1. The V and J ends lost 5 bases and 9 bases, in that order; junction bases with no gene match: 9. The germline V gene has CDR1 SGHAT and CDR2 FQNNGV. The CDR3 contains 15 residues. CDR3 nucleotide sequence: TGTGCCAGCAGCCCAACGTCCGGGACAGGGGGCACCATATATTTT. This translates into CASSPTSGTGGTIYF.

The chain recombines TRBV2 with TRBJ2-1, with TRBD1 identical over 7 bases. The germline gives CDR1 SNHLY, CDR2 FYNNEI. This CDR3 region has 13 residues. The V segment lost 7 bases and the J segment 9 bases; nucleotides outside the gene matches: 9. In DNA form, the CDR3 reads TGTGCCAGCAATAGACAGGGTCTATTTGAGCAGTTCTTC. Protein sequence: CASNRQGLFEQFF.

The chain links TRBV19 to TRBJ1-5; the match to TRBD1 covers 7 bases. CDR1 and CDR2 from the germline V gene are LNHDA and SQIVND (reference sequence). The CDR3 contains 13 residues. V lost 9 bases to trimming and J lost 2 bases; unmatched junction nucleotides: 4. CDR3 loop: CASGQVRNQPQHF. CDR3 nucleotide sequence: TGTGCCAGCGGACAGGTCCGCAATCAGCCCCAGCATTTT.

This chain connects TRBV9 to TRBJ2-7; the match to TRBD2 covers 12 bases. After removal of 0 bases from V and 4 bases from J, the junction contained 5 bases not matched to a gene. Germline CDR1 and CDR2: SGDLS and YYNGEE. The CDR3 contains 16 residues. CDR3 coding DNA: TGTGCCAGCAGCGTAGCTAGCGGGGGGGCCTCTTACGAGCAGTACTTC. As protein: CASSVASGGASYEQYF.

The CDR3 DNA reads as TGTGCCAGCAGCCCTAGCGGGTTGGGGGAGACCCAGTACTTC. Translated, it gives CASSPSGLGETQYF. The rearrangement links TRBV7-2 to TRBJ2-5, with 8 bases lining up with TRBD2. The CDR3 runs to 14 residues. Losses at the gene ends were 5 bases for V and 5 bases for J; bases not matched to a gene: 7. Germline V gene sequence: CDR1 SGHTA, CDR2 FQGNSA.